The present T cell receptor beta chain was sequenced within a study of immune evolution from preneoplasia to lung adenocarcinoma. The CDR3 extends over 12 amino acids. Germline CDR1 and CDR2: SNHLY and FYNNEI. V was pared by 10 bases and J by 4 bases, with 4 bases of the junction left unmatched. Nucleic acids came from premalignant or tumor cells enriched by macro-dissection. Repertoires were generated with immunoSEQ multiplex PCR, while TCRdb's copy carries only in-frame clones and drops some. Of fewer than 12,000 clones in the sample, roughly four fifths are singletons; the top ten hold more than 3%.

Sequencing was carried out using FFPE minimally invasive lung adenocarcinoma tissue. The rearrangement uses TRBV2 and TRBJ2-7, with 10 nucleotides matching TRBD1. This clonotype originated in a person aged 65 to 79 with lung adenocarcinoma. CDR3 loop: CAIPGQGYEQYF. DNA for the CDR3: TGTGCCATCCCGGGACAGGGGTACGAGCAGTACTTC.